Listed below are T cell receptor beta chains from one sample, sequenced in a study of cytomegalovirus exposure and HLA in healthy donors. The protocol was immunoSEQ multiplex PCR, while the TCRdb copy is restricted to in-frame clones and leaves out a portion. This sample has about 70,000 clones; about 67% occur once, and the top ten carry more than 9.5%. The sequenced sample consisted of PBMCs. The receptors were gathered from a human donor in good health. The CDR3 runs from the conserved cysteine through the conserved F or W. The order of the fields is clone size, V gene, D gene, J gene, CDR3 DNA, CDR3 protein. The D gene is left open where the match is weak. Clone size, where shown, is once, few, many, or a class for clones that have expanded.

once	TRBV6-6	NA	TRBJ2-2	TGTGCCAGCAGTTACGAGCTGGCCGGGGAGCTGTTTTTT	CASSYELAGELFF
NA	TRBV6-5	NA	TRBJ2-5	TGTGCCAGCAGTCCCCCCGGGTACGGGACCCAGTACTTC	CASSPPGYGTQYF
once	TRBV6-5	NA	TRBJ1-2	TGTGCCAGCAGCCCGACTCCAGCGAGAGGCTACACCTTC	CASSPTPARGYTF
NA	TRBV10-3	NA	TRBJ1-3	TGTGCCATCAGTGAGCGAACCCCACAGGAAGACACCATATATTTT	CAISERTPQEDTIYF
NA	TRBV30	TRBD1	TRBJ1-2	TGTGCCTGGAGTGGAGGGGGCGCTGGCTATGGCTACACCTTC	CAWSGGGAGYGYTF
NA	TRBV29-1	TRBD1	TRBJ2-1	TGCAGCGCTCCGGGACAGGGCCCACCCGAGCAGTTCTTC	CSAPGQGPPEQFF
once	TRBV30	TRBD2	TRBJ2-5	TGTGCCTGGAGCCTCGTATACGGGGGGGAGACCCAGTACTTC	CAWSLVYGGETQYF
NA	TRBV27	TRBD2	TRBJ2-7	TGTGCCACCGTAGGGGCGGGAGGCTCCTACGAGCAGTACTTC	CATVGAGGSYEQYF
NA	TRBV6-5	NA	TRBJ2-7	TGTGCCAGCAGTTCCCTCTACGAGCAGTACTTC	CASSSLYEQYF
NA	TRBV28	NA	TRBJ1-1	TGTGCCAGCGAAATCGGGATGAACACTGAAGCTTTCTTT	CASEIGMNTEAFF
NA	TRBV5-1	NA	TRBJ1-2	TGCGCCAGCAGCTTACAGGCGGTGTATGGCTACACCTTC	CASSLQAVYGYTF
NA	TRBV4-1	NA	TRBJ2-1	TGCGCCAGCAGCCAAGTCGGAGGAGGAGTGGGCAATGAGCAGTTCTTC	CASSQVGGGVGNEQFF
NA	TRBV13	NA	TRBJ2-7	TGTGCCAGCAGCTTCAGGGGGGTGAACGAGCAGTACTTC	CASSFRGVNEQYF
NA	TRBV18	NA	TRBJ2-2	TGTGCCAGCTCACCATCACGGACTAACACCGGGGAGCTGTTTTTT	CASSPSRTNTGELFF
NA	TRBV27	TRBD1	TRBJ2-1	TGTGCCAGCAGTAAGCGGACAGGATCCAATGAGCAGTTCTTC	CASSKRTGSNEQFF
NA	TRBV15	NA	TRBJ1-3	TGTGCCACCAGCAGAGACGTCGGGGGGTCTGGAAACACCATATATTTT	CATSRDVGGSGNTIYF
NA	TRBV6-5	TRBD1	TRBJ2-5	TGTGCCAGCAGTTACTCGGGACAGACCTCCCAAGAGACCCAGTACTTC	CASSYSGQTSQETQYF
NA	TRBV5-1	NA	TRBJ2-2	TGCGCCAGCAGCAAAACAGGGACGAACACCGGGGAGCTGTTTTTT	CASSKTGTNTGELFF
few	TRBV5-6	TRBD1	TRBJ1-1	TGTGCCAGCAGCTTGGCTGGGACAGGAAGGATTGAAGCTTTCTTT	CASSLAGTGRIEAFF